The present T cell receptor beta chain was sequenced within a study of pediatric ulcerative colitis (dated by TCRdb to between 2018 and 2021). In the study overall: Fewer than ten ulcerative colitis patients had pancolitis and two had left-sided colitis, with histology consistent with ulcerative colitis in all. Fewer than 10 newly diagnosed, treatment-naive pediatric ulcerative colitis patients and four non-IBD control children each provided paired blood and rectal samples. By Pediatric Ulcerative Colitis Activity Index, two patients had mild disease, four had moderate disease and three had acute severe colitis.

What the authors observed across the whole study: For technical reasons, the blood samples of two patients yielded substantially fewer templates, so those samples were excluded from the blood-rectal overlap analysis. A couple of rectal CDR3 clonotypes were present in all ulcerative colitis patients and in none of the controls. Because repertoires came from total lymphocyte DNA, patterns in rare subsets such as regulatory T cells may not be reflected. The healthy control group was small, with only a handful of individuals. Rectal repertoire features separated controls, mild-moderate and acute severe colitis patients; acute severe colitis showed reduced rectal diversity due to clonal expansions. Autologous blood-rectal clonal overlap was significantly higher in ulcerative colitis patients than in controls, suggesting increased T cell trafficking to inflamed tissue.

No immunosuppressive medication had been given to the ulcerative colitis patients before the diagnostic colonoscopy. Blood was sampled at the same time as the colonoscopy. The Wizard kit (Promega) was used to extract genomic DNA from the blood and intestinal samples. Through the immunoSEQ TRB Survey service, multiplex V and J primers were used to amplify rearranged CDR3 beta regions from genomic DNA. To keep sequencing depth the same across samples, survey-level depth of up to 500,000 reads per sample was applied. The libraries were purified and pooled, then sequenced using Illumina technology. In the paper's pipeline: immunoSEQ online tools were used for productive clonality, sample overlap, pairwise scatters, CDR3 beta length, V/D/J gene usage and productiveness. Calculated diversity was defined as the number of unique rearrangements divided by total templates times 100, and Shannon and Simpson indices were additionally computed. Principal component analysis was performed on Z-score normalized data with the R prcomp function and the ggbiplot package. Blood-rectal clonal overlap within each subject was quantified with Morisita's index. TCRdb re-hosts the immuneACCESS table, in-frame sequences only. Its copies lack some clones; in the studies checked, an unresolved V gene accounts for under half of them, and the cause for the rest is not known. V and J calls and clone size come straight from that table; D and trimming were deduced from the DNA. This sample lists 60,000 to 75,000 clones; over 65% were detected once. The leading ten clones occupy 5.2% of the sample.

As concerns this clone: It has no known antigen specificity. No much larger clone exists at a distance of one base, and base qualities are not known.

Source material: blood. The TCR was taken from a boy between 10 and 17 years old with moderate ulcerative colitis.

The encoded CDR3 is CASRNPLRAQGSYEQYF. The DNA sequence is as follows: TGTGCCAGCAGAAATCCCTTGAGGGCCCAAGGCTCCTACGAGCAGTACTTC. The rearrangement combines TRBV5-5 with TRBJ2-7; matching of 5 bases hints at TRBD2 as the D gene. V is cut by 5 bases and J by 0 bases, and the space between the germline ends is 21 bases. From the cysteine up to the phenylalanine, the CDR3 has a length of 17 residues. Of the read, only the CDR3 DNA is kept; its 51 bases are in frame from base 1. The germline V gene (reference sequence) specifies SGHKS as CDR1 and YYEKEE as CDR2. Reference TRBV5-5 and TRBJ2-7 genes cover what lies past the CDR3, so the full variable domain is DAGVTQSPTHLIKTRGQQVTLRCSPISGHKSVSWYQQVLGQGPQFIFQYYEKEERGRGNFPDRFSARQFPNYSSELNVNALLLGDSALYLCASRNPLRAQGSYEQYFGPGTRLTVT.